This T cell receptor (beta chain) stems from a study of beta chain features in type 1 diabetes. On the study more broadly: Cell yields, gender and age were comparable in patients and healthy donors. Findings and limits, study-wide: Any role of HLA type in TCRB rearrangement remained unresolved here. Among patients, naive, central memory and Treg TCRB repertoires appeared more similar than among healthy donors. Patients with Type 1 diabetes showed moderately but significantly shorter TCRB CDR3s in all four CD4+ subsets.

Expressed TCRB transcripts were sequenced, since all the RNA that had been isolated was reverse transcribed. The assay was immunoSEQ multiplex PCR, and TCRdb's table has in-frame clones only and misses some. The sample lists approximately 140,000 clones, around 10% occurring once. The CDR3 has 15 amino acids. V shed 4 bases, J shed 1 base, and the junction held 6 bases outside the gene matches. CDR1 and CDR2 from the germline V gene are LGHNA and YSLEER. This clone appeared a few times. Its antigen is as yet unknown. The source of this sequence is a man younger than 45 with type 1 diabetes. The gene calls are TRBV4-3 and TRBJ1-1; 7 positions match TRBD1. Sequencing was carried out using central memory CD4+ T cells from blood. This CDR3 is CASSPWGTANTEAFF. The CDR3 nucleotides are TGCGCCAGCAGCCCCTGGGGGACAGCGAACACTGAAGCTTTCTTT.